This TCR beta chain comes out of a study of blood T cell repertoires in COVID-19. As for the study in general: From T cells, B-cell-depleted T cells, or PBMCs came the material, which was cDNA or gDNA.

J was trimmed by 3 bases and V by 3 bases; bases with no gene match: 6. The CDR3 runs 15 residues. Germline V gene sequence: CDR1 LGHNA, CDR2 YSLEER. Under the authors' procedure: Scientists estimated how many nucleated cells there were by amplifying reference gene primers. Profiled with immunoSEQ multiplex PCR; TCRdb holds only in-frame clones, not every one. V, J and clone size reflect that table, while D and trimming were determined from the DNA. The sample has about 70,000 clones, around 80% seen once. This chain connects TRBV4-3 to TRBJ2-7; 9 bases align to TRBD1. Sequenced sample: peripheral blood. The source is a woman older than 75 with active or convalescent COVID-19. The CDR3: CASSHGQGSGYEQYF. The CDR3 nucleotides read TGCGCCAGCAGCCACGGACAGGGGAGCGGCTACGAGCAGTACTTC.